The 5 T cell receptor beta chains below come from one sample, sequenced in a study of T cell responses to AZD1222 COVID-19 vaccine. Generated by immunoSEQ multiplex PCR, the TCRdb table keeps only in-frame clones and is missing some. The sample yields fewer than 110,000 clones, less than 95% seen once. The starting material was peripheral blood, obtained on day 0 of AZD1222 vaccination. The receptors derive from an adult in good health.

The V and J genes are TRBV28 and TRBJ1-1; D remains unclear. Germline loops: CDR1 MDHEN, CDR2 SYDVKM. The V end was cut by 5 bases, the J end by 1 base, with 8 bases between. The CDR3 length is 13 residues. The CDR3 nucleotides are TGTGCCAGCAGTAAAACGAGGAACACTGAAGCTTTCTTT. This codes for CASSKTRNTEAFF.

This rearrangement joins TRBV5-4 to TRBJ2-7; D call uncertain. The CDR3 runs to 14 residues. Germline loops: CDR1 SGHNT, CDR2 YYREEE (reference sequence). V lost 1 base, J lost 6 bases, and 14 bases lay in between. CDR3 nucleotide sequence: TGTGCCAGCAGCTTGATGGCAGGCCCTCTCGAGCAGTACTTC. Protein sequence: CASSLMAGPLEQYF.

The V call is TRBV18, the J call TRBJ1-2, with unresolved D. This CDR3 has 15 residues. CDR1 KGHSH and CDR2 LQKENI come from the germline V gene. V lost 0 bases, J lost 4 bases, and 12 bases lay in between. The CDR3 loop reads CASSPPAGIGYGYTF. Written as DNA, the CDR3 is TGTGCCAGCTCACCACCAGCGGGTATCGGCTATGGCTACACCTTC.

In its sample, this clone was seen once. The V and J genes are TRBV7-2 and TRBJ1-2; 10 positions match TRBD1. With V trimmed by 5 bases and J by 12 bases, 9 bases remained unmatched. CDR1 is SGHTA and CDR2 is FQGNSA in the germline V gene. The CDR3 sequence is 13 residues long. The CDR3 sequence is CASSLGTGDANTF. CDR3 DNA sequence: TGTGCCAGCAGCCTAGGGACAGGGGACGCTAACACCTTC.

The chain couples TRBV18 to TRBJ1-2, with 7 positions matching TRBD1. The germline gives CDR1 KGHSH, CDR2 LQKENI. The CDR3 sequence is 15 residues long. J was trimmed by 5 bases and V by 6 bases; bases with no gene match: 12. Here the CDR3 DNA reads TGTGCCAGCTCGGTCCGAGACAGGGTCCCTTATGGCTACACCTTC. It is translated as CASSVRDRVPYGYTF.